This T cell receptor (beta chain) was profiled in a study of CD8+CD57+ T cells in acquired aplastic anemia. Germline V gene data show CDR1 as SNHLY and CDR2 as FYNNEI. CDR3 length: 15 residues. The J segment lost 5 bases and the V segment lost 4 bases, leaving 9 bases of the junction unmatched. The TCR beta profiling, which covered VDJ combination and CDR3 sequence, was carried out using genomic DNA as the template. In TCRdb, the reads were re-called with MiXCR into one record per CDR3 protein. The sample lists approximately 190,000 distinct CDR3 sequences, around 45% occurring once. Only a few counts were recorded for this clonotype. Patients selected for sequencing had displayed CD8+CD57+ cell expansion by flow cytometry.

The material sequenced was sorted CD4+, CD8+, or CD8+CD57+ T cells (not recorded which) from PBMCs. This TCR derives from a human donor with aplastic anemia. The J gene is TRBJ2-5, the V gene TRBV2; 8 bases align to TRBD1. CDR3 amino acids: CASSASTGVAETQYF. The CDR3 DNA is TGTGCCAGCAGTGCCTCGACAGGGGTTGCGGAGACCCAGTACTTC.